A single sample is the source of the 2 T cell receptor beta chains below, sequenced in a study of T-cell memory formation after mild COVID-19. TCRdb re-called the 5' RACE reads with MiXCR, one entry per CDR3 protein. This table holds 410,000 or so distinct CDR3 sequences, around 22% found once. Sequences were obtained from PBMCs or a T cell subset sorted from them (not recorded which). Receptors originate from an adult woman who had mild COVID-19 (a few samples of this study predate the infection). Cell type and time point are not known.

This clonotype showed up just a few times. The chain links TRBV20-1 to TRBJ2-5, with TRBD2 as a possible D gene (6 bases). Germline CDR1 is DFQATT and CDR2 is SNEGSKA (reference sequence). The CDR3 runs 17 residues. Trimming shortened V by 1 base and J by 2 bases, and 20 bases separated the two germline ends. The DNA for the CDR3 is TGCAGTGCTAGAGTGGTGGGCAGGAGGGGATTTCAAGAGACCCAGTACTTC. It encodes CSARVVGRRGFQETQYF.

This clonotype has only one observation. The gene calls are TRBV7-9 and TRBJ2-1; possible D gene TRBD1, 6 bases. This CDR3 comprises 15 residues. The germline V gene encodes CDR1 SEHNR and CDR2 FQNEAQ (reference sequence). V was trimmed by 7 bases and J by 4 bases, leaving 17 bases between them. The CDR3 DNA sequence: TGTGCCAGCACCTCCAGCAGGGGAGAATACAATGAGCAGTTCTTC. It specifies CASTSSRGEYNEQFF.